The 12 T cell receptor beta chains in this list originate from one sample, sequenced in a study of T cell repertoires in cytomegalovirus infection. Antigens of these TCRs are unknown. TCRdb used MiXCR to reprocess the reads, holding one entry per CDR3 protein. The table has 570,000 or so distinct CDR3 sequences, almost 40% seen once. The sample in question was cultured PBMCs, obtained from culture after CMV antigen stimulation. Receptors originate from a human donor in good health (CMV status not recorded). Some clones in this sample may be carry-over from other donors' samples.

CDR3 residues: CASSPFGRDYSIQYF. In DNA, the CDR3 is TGTGCCAGCAGCCCGTTCGGCAGGGATTATAGCATTCAGTACTTC. J is TRBJ2-4 and V is TRBV4-2; tentatively, D is TRBD1 (5 bases). This CDR3 contains 15 residues. Germline values: CDR1 LGHNA, CDR2 YNFKEQ. The V end lost 4 bases, the J end lost 9 bases, and 19 bases lay between the germline ends.

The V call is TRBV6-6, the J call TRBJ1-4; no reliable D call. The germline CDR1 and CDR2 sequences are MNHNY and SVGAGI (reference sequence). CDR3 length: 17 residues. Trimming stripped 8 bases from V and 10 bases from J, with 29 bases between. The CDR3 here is CASGTPRPDTQGRKLFF. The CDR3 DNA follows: TGTGCCAGCGGTACCCCGAGGCCGGATACCCAAGGCAGAAAACTGTTTTTT.

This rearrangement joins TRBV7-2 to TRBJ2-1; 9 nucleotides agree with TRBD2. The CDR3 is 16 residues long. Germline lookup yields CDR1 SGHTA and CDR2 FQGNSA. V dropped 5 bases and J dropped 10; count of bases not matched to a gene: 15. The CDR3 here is CASSRGLAARQFEQFF. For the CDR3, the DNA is TGTGCCAGCAGCCGGGGACTAGCCGCCCGTCAATTCGAGCAGTTCTTC. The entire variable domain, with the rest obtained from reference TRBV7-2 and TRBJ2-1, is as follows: GAGVSQSPSNKVTEKGKDVELRCDPISGHTALYWYRQSLGQGLEFLIYFQGNSAPDKSGLPSDRFSAERTGGSVSTLTIQRTQQEDSAVYLCASSRGLAARQFEQFFGPGTRLTVL.

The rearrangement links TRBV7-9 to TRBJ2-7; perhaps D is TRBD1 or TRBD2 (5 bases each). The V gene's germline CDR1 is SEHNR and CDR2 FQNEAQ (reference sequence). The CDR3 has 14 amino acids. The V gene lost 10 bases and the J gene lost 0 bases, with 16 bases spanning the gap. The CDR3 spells CAIRGPTASYEQYF. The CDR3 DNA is TGTGCCATCCGGGGCCCTACTGCCTCCTACGAGCAGTACTTC.

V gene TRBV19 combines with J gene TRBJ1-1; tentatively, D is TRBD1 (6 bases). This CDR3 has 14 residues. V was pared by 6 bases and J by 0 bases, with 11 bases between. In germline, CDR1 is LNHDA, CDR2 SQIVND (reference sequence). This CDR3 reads CASRTQGMNTEAFF. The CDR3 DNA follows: TGTGCCAGTAGGACACAGGGAATGAACACTGAAGCTTTCTTT.

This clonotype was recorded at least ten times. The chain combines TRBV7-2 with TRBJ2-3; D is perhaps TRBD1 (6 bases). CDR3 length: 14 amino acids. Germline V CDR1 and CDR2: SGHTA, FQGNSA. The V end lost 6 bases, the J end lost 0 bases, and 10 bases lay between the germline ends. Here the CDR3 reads CASSTGYSTDTQYF. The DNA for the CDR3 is TGTGCCAGCAGTACAGGGTATAGCACAGATACGCAGTATTTT.

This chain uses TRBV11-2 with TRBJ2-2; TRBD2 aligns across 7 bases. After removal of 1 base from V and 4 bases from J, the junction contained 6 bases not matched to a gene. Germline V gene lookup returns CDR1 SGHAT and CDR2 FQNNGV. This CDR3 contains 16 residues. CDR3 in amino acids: CASSLGTLAATGELFF. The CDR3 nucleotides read TGTGCCAGCAGCTTAGGGACGCTAGCGGCCACCGGGGAGCTGTTTTTT.

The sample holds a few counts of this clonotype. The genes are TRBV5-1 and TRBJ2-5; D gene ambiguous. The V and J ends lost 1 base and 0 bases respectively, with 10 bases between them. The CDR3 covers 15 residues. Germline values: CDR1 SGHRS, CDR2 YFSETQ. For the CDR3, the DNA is TGCGCCAGCAGCTTGCGGGCGGAGTACCAAGAGACCCAGTACTTC. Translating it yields CASSLRAEYQETQYF.

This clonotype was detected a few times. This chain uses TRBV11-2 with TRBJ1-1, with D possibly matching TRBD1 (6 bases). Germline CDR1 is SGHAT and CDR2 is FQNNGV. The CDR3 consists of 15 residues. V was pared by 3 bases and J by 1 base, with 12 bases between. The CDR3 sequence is CASSLYGGANTEAFF. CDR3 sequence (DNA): TGTGCCAGCAGCTTGTACGGGGGCGCGAACACTGAAGCTTTCTTT.

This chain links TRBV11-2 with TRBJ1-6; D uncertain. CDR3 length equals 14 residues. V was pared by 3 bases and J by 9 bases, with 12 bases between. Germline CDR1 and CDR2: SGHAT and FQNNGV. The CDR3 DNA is TGTGCCAGCAGCTTCGGAGACCTAGGTTCACCCCTCCACTTT. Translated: CASSFGDLGSPLHF.

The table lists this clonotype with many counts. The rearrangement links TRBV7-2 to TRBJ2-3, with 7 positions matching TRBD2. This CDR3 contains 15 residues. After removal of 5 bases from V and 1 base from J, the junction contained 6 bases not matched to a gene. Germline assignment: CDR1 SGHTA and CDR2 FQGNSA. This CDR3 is CASSISGLGTDTQYF. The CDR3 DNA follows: TGTGCCAGCAGCATTAGCGGGTTGGGCACAGATACGCAGTATTTT. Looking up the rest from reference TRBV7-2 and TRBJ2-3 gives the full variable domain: GAGVSQSPSNKVTEKGKDVELRCDPISGHTALYWYRQSLGQGLEFLIYFQGNSAPDKSGLPSDRFSAERTGGSVSTLTIQRTQQEDSAVYLCASSISGLGTDTQYFGPGTRLTVL.

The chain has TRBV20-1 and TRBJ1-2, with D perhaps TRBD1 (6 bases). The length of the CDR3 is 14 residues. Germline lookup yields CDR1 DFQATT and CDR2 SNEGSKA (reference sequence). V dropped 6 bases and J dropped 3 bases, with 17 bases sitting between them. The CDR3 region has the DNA TGCAGTGCGGGGATGGCAGGGGTGGACTATGGCTACACCTTC. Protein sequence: CSAGMAGVDYGYTF.